The 9 T cell receptor beta chains listed next were all sequenced from one sample in a study of vaccination and CD4 T cells after COVID-19. Their antigens remain unidentified. The Oncomine TCR Beta short-read assay generated sequence data from the DNA of cultured CD4+ T cells. TCRdb reanalysed the PCR reads using MiXCR and keeps one entry per CDR3 protein. The table shows over 5,500 distinct CDR3 sequences, with around 48% occurring only once. Documented treatment: approximately 10-day PBMC culture with coronavirus spike peptide pools or control peptides (ViraFEST assay). Investigators obtained the unexposed donor's CD4+ T cells before the COVID-19 pandemic (2011-2018). The material sequenced was CD4+ T cells from blood, cultured in vitro. The origin of the receptors is a human donor in good health.

This clonotype was observed a single time. This chain uses TRBV10-1 with TRBJ2-3, with D tentatively TRBD1 (6 bases). This CDR3 contains 14 residues. Germline CDR1 WNHNN, CDR2 SYGVQD (reference sequence). The V end was cut by 2 bases, the J end by 3 bases, with 9 bases between. CDR3 sequence (DNA): TGCGCCAGCAGTGAGGCGGACAGAACAGATACGCAGTATTTT. It translates to CASSEADRTDTQYF.

The V gene is TRBV7-9, the J gene TRBJ1-2, with D possibly TRBD1 on 6 matching bases. The germline V gene encodes CDR1 SEHNR and CDR2 FQNEAQ (reference sequence). V lost 5 bases and J lost 5, with 18 bases in between. The CDR3 is 15 residues long. For the CDR3, the DNA is TGTGCCAGCAGCACAGGCAGGGGCTTTTATTATGGCTACACCTTC. Protein: CASSTGRGFYYGYTF.

The chain employs TRBV12-3 or TRBV12-4 and TRBJ1-2, with D perhaps TRBD1 (5 bases). Trimming removed 10 bases from V and 6 bases from J, with 21 bases in between. CDR3 length: 14 amino acids. The CDR3, as DNA: TGTGCCACCACTCTAGGTGGGGGGAGAAATGGCTACACCTTC. Its protein is CATTLGGGRNGYTF.

The rearrangement joins TRBV6-4 to TRBJ1-2; D is uncertain. This CDR3 comprises 14 residues. Germline assignment: CDR1 MRHNA and CDR2 SNTAGT. Trimming removed 2 bases from V and 2 bases from J, with 9 bases in between. DNA of the CDR3: TGTGCCAGCAGTGACCCGATTAGAAACTATGGCTACACCTTC. This sequence encodes CASSDPIRNYGYTF.

The chain employs TRBV7-2 and TRBJ1-5, with 9 bases that match TRBD1. The germline V gene has CDR1 SGHTA and CDR2 FQGNSA. Losses at the gene ends were 5 bases for V and 3 bases for J; bases not matched to a gene: 5. The CDR3 runs 15 residues. CDR3 DNA: TGTGCCAGCAGCGCACGGACAGGGGACAATCAGCCCCAGCATTTT. Its translation: CASSARTGDNQPQHF.

This clonotype was seen only a few times. This chain uses TRBV10-3 with TRBJ1-1; D may be TRBD1 (6 bases). Germline V gene lookup returns CDR1 ENHRY and CDR2 SYGVKD. V was clipped by 10 bases and J by 5 bases, with 11 bases between them. The CDR3 is 11 amino acids. For the CDR3, the DNA is TGTGCCACTCACACAGGGACTGAAGCTTTCTTT. This codes for CATHTGTEAFF.

This chain uses TRBV6-1 with TRBJ1-5, with D maybe TRBD1 (5 bases). The V gene's germline CDR1 is MNHNS and CDR2 SASEGT. Trimming removed 5 bases at V and 4 bases at J, with 12 bases between. The CDR3 sequence is 14 residues long. CDR3 sequence: CASSPGRRNQPQHF. The CDR3 nucleotides read TGTGCCAGCAGTCCGGGACGGAGAAATCAGCCCCAGCATTTT.

This clonotype was seen more than once but under ten times. The V call is TRBV19, the J call TRBJ2-7, with no clear D. This CDR3 is built from 14 residues. Trimming took 3 bases from V and 6 from J, leaving 15 bases between them. Germline assignment: CDR1 LNHDA and CDR2 SQIVND (reference sequence). CDR3 bases: TGTGCCAGTAGTATTAACAGCTGGCCGGCCGAGCAGTACTTC. This translates into CASSINSWPAEQYF. Full variable domain (remainder filled in from reference TRBV19 and TRBJ2-7): DGGITQSPKYLFRKEGQNVTLSCEQNLNHDAMYWYRQDPGQGLRLIYYSQIVNDFQKGDIAEGYSVSREKKESFPLTVTSAQKNPTAFYLCASSINSWPAEQYFGPGTRLTVT.

The genes are TRBV20-1 and TRBJ2-4; 7 nucleotides align to TRBD1. The CDR3 runs 15 residues. Losses at the gene ends were 6 bases for V and 2 bases for J; bases not matched to a gene: 10. The germline V gene encodes CDR1 DFQATT and CDR2 SNEGSKA (reference sequence). The CDR3 protein is CSAYDREGSKNIQYF. CDR3 DNA: TGCAGTGCGTATGACAGGGAAGGCTCCAAAAACATTCAGTACTTC.